The T cell receptor (beta chain) under discussion was sequenced for a study of cytomegalovirus exposure and HLA in healthy donors. Study summary: It was reported in a later analysis that the 100 to 150 validation repertoires used the same platform as the 550 to 850 first-cohort repertoires.

Germline CDR1 MNHNS, CDR2 SASEGT. The V and J ends lost 3 bases and 8 bases, in that order; junction bases with no gene match: 7. The CDR3 extends over 15 amino acids. Overall study findings and caveats: In vitro work confirmed that a few CMV-associated chains recognize CMV antigens. The authors listed 150 or so TCR beta chains as cytomegalovirus-associated.

This clone was recorded once. The antigen remains unidentified. Separate from the approximately 700-subject first cohort was the 120-subject validation cohort, to which the donors belonged. Libraries were prepared by immunoSEQ multiplex PCR; TCRdb keeps only in-frame clonotypes and omits some of them. The sample lists 150,000 to 200,000 clones; around 86% were seen once. This receptor was identified in a woman younger than 35 in good health and CMV-seronegative. The V and J genes are TRBV6-1 and TRBJ1-2; TRBD1 aligns across 12 bases. The sequenced material came from PBMCs. The CDR3 sequence: CASSDPGQGARGYTF. The DNA for the CDR3 is TGTGCCAGCAGTGACCCGGGACAGGGGGCGAGAGGCTACACCTTC.